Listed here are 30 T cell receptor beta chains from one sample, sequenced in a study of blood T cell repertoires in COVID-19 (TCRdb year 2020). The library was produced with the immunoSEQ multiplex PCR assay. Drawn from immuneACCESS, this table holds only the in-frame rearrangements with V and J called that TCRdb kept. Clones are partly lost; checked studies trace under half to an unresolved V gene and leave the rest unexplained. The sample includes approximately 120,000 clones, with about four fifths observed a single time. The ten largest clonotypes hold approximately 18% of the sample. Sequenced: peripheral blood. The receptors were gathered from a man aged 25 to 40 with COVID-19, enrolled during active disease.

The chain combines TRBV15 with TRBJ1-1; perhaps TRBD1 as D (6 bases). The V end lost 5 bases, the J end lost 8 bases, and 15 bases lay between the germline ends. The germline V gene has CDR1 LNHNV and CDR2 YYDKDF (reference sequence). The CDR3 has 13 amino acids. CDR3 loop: CATSGGGRREAFF. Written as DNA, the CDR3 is TGTGCCACCAGCGGAGGGGGGCGTAGGGAAGCTTTCTTT.

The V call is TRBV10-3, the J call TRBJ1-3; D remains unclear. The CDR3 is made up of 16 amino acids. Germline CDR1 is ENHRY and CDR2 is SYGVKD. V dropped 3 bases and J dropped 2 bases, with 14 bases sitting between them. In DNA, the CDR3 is TGTGCCATCAGTGAAAAGCAGGAGGTTCCTGGAAACACCATATATTTT. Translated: CAISEKQEVPGNTIYF.

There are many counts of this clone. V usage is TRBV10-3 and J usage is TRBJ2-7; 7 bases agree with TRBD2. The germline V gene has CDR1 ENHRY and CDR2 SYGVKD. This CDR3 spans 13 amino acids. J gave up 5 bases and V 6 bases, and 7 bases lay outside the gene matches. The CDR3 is CAIRPGRGDEQYF. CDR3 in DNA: TGTGCCATCAGGCCCGGACGGGGGGACGAGCAGTACTTC.

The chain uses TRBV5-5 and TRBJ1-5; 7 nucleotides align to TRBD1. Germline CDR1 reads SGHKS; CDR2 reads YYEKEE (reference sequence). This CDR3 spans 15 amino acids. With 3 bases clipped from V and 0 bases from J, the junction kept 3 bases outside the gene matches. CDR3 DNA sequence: TGTGCCAGCAGCTATACAGGGGATAGCAATCAGCCCCAGCATTTT. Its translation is CASSYTGDSNQPQHF.

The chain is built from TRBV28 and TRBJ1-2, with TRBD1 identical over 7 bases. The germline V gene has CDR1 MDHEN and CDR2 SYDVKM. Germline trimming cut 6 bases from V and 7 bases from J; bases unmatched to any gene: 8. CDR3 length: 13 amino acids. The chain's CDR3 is CASSSTGYGGYTF. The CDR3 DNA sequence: TGTGCCAGCAGCTCGACAGGGTATGGTGGCTACACCTTC.

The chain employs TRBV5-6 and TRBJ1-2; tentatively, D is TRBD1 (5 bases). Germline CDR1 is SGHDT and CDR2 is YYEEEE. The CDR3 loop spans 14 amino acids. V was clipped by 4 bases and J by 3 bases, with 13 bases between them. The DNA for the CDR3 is TGTGCCAGCAGCCGTCCGGCCAGGGACTATGGCTACACCTTC. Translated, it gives CASSRPARDYGYTF.

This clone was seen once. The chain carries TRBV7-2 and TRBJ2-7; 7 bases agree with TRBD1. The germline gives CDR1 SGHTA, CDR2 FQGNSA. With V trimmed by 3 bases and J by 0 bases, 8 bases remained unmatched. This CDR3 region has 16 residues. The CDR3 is CASSFHGTETSYEQYF. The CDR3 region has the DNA TGTGCCAGCAGCTTCCACGGGACAGAAACCTCCTACGAGCAGTACTTC.

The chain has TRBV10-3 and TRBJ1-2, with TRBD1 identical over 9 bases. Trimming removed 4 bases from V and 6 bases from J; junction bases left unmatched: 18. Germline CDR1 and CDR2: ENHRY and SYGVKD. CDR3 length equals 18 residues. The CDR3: CAISGRFRRTGDNDGYTF. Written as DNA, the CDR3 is TGTGCCATCAGTGGACGATTCCGCAGGACAGGGGACAACGATGGCTACACCTTC.

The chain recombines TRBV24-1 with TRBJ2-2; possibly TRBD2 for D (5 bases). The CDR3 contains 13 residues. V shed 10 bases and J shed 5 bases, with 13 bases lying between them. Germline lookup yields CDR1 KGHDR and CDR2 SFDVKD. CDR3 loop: CATYHSGTGELFF. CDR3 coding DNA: TGTGCCACTTACCACAGCGGAACCGGGGAGCTGTTTTTT.

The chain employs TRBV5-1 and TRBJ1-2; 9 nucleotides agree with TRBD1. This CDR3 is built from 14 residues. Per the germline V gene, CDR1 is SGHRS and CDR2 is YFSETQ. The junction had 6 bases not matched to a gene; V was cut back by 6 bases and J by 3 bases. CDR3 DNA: TGCGCCAGCAACTCCGGGGACAGGGACTATGGCTACACCTTC. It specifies CASNSGDRDYGYTF.

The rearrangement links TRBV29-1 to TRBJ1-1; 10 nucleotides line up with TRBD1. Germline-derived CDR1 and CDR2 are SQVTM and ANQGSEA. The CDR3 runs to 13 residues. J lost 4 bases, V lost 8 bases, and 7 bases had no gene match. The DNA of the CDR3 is TGCAGCTTTGCGACAGGGGGCTCCACTGAAGCTTTCTTT. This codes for CSFATGGSTEAFF. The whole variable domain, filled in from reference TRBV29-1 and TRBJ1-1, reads SAVISQKPSRDICQRGTSLTIQCQVDSQVTMMFWYRQQPGQSLTLIATANQGSEATYESGFVIDKFPISRPNLTFSTLTVSNMSPEDSSIYLCSFATGGSTEAFFGQGTRLTVV.

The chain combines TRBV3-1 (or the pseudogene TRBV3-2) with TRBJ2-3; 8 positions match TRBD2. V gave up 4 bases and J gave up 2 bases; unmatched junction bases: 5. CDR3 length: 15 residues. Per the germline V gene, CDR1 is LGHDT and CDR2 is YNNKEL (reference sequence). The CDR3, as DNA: TGTGCCAGCAGCCGGGCGGGGGGTTACACAGATACGCAGTATTTT. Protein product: CASSRAGGYTDTQYF.

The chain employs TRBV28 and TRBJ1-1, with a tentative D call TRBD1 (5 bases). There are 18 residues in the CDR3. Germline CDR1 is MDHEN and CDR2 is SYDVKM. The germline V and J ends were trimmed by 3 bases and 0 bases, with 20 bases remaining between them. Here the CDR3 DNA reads TGTGCCAGCAGTTTGAGAGGTTGGGGCAGCCGCATGAACACTGAAGCTTTCTTT. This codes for CASSLRGWGSRMNTEAFF.

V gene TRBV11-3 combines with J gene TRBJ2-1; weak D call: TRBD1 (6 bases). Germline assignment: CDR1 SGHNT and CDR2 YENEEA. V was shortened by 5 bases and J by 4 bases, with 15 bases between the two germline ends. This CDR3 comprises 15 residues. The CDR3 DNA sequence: TGTGCCAGCAGCCATCGGCAGGGGAATTACAATGAGCAGTTCTTC. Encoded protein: CASSHRQGNYNEQFF.

This chain's CDR3 is CASSLFNGGTEAFF. CDR3 coding DNA: TGTGCCAGCAGCCTATTTAACGGGGGCACTGAAGCTTTCTTT. The rearrangement joins TRBV3-1 (or the pseudogene TRBV3-2) to TRBJ1-1; maybe TRBD1 (5 bases). Germline lookup yields CDR1 LGHDT and CDR2 YNNKEL (reference sequence). The germline V and J ends were trimmed by 4 bases and 4 bases, with 13 bases remaining between them. The CDR3 is 14 amino acids.

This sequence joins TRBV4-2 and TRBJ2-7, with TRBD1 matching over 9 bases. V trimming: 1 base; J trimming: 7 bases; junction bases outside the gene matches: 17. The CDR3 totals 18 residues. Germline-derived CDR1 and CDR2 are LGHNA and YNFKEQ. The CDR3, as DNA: TGTGCCAGCAGCCAAGCGCTAGGCCGGGACAGGGCATGGGATGAGCAGTACTTC. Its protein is CASSQALGRDRAWDEQYF.

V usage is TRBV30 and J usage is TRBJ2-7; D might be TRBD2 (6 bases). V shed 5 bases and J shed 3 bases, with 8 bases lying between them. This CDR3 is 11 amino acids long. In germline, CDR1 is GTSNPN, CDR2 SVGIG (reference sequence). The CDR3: CAWGTLYEQYF. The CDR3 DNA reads TGTGCCTGGGGGACTCTCTACGAGCAGTACTTC.

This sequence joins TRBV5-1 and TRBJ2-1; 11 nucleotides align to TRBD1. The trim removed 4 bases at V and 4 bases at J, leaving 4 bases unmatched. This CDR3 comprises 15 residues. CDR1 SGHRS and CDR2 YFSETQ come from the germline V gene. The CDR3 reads CASSHGQGAYNEQFF. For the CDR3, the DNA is TGCGCCAGCAGCCATGGACAGGGGGCATACAATGAGCAGTTCTTC.

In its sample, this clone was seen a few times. The CDR3, as DNA: TGTGCCTGGACGGTTAACACCGGGGAGCTGTTTTTT. It is translated as CAWTVNTGELFF. The V gene is TRBV30, the J gene TRBJ2-2, with D uncertain. V lost 4 bases to trimming and J lost 2 bases, with 5 bases between them. Per germline, CDR1 GTSNPN and CDR2 SVGIG (reference sequence). CDR3 length: 12 residues.

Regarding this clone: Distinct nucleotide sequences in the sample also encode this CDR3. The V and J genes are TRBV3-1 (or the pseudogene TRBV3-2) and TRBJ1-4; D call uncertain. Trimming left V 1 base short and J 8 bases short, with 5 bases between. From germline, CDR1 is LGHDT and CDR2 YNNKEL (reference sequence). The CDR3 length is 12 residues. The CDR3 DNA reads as TGTGCCAGCAGCCAAGGGAGGGAAAAACTGTTTTTT. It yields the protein CASSQGREKLFF.

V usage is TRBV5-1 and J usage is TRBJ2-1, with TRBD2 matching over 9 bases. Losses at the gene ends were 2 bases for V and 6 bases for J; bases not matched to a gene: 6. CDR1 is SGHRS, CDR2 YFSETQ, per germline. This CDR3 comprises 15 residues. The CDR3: CASSFSGGLGNEQFF. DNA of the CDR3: TGCGCCAGCAGCTTTAGCGGGGGACTCGGCAATGAGCAGTTCTTC. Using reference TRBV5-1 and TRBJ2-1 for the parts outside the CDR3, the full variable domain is KAGVTQTPRYLIKTRGQQVTLSCSPISGHRSVSWYQQTPGQGLQFLFEYFSETQRNKGNFPGRFSGRQFSNSRSEMNVSTLELGDSALYLCASSFSGGLGNEQFFGPGTRLTVL.

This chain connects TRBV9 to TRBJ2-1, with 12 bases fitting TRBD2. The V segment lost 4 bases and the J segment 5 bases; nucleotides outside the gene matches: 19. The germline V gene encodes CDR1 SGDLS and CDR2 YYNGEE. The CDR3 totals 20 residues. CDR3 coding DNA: TGTGCCAGCAGCCCCCGCCAGGTAGCTAGCGGGAGGGCCTTACACAATGAGCAGTTCTTC. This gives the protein CASSPRQVASGRALHNEQFF.

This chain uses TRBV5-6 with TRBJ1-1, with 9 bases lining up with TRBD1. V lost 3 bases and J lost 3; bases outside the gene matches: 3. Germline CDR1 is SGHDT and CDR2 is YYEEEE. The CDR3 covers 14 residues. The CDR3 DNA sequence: TGTGCCAGCAGCTCCGGGACAGGGTACACTGAAGCTTTCTTT. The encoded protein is CASSSGTGYTEAFF.

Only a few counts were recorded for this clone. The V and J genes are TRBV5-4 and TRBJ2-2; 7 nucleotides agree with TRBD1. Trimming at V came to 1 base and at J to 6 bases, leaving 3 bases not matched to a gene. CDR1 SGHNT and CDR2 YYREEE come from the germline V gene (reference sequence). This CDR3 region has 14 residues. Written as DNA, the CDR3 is TGTGCCAGCAGCTTGAGTCAGGGGGCCGGGGAGCTGTTTTTT. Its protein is CASSLSQGAGELFF.

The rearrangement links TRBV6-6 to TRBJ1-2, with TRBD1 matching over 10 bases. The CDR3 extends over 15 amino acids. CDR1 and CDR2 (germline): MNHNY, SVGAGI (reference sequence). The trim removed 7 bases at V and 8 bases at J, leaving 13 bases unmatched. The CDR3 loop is CASIQSGTGAVGYTF. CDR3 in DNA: TGTGCCAGCATCCAATCCGGGACAGGGGCGGTCGGCTACACCTTC.

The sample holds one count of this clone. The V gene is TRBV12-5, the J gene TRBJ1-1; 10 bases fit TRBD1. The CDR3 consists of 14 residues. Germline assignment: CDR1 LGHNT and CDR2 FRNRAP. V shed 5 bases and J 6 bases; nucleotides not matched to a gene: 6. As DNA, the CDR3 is TGTGCTAGTGGTGAGGGGACAGGGGCCGCTGAAGCTTTCTTT. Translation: CASGEGTGAAEAFF.

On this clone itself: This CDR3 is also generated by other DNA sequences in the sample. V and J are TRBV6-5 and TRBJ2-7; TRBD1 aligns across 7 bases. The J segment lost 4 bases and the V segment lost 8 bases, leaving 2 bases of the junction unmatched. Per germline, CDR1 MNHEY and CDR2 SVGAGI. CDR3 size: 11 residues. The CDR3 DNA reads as TGTGCCAGCTCCAGGGGGTACGAGCAGTACTTC. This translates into CASSRGYEQYF.

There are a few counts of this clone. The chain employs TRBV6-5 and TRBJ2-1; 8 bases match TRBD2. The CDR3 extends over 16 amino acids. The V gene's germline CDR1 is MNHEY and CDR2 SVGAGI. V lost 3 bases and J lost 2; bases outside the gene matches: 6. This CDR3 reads CASSYRAGAAYNEQFF. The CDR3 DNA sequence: TGTGCCAGCAGTTATAGAGCGGGGGCAGCCTACAATGAGCAGTTCTTC.

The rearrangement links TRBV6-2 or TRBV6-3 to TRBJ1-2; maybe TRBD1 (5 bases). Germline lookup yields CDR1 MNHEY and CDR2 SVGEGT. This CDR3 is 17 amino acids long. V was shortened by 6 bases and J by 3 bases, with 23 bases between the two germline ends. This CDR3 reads CASSRREGLRADYGYTF. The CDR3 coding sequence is TGTGCCAGCAGCCGCCGGGAGGGGTTGCGTGCGGACTATGGCTACACCTTC.

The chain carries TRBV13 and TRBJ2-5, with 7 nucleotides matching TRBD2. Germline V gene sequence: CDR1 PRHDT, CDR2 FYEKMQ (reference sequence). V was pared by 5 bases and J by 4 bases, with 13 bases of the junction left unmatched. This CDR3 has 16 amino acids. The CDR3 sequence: CASSPPGEGRGETQYF. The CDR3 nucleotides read TGTGCCAGCAGCCCTCCTGGCGAGGGGAGGGGAGAGACCCAGTACTTC.